The sequence of this T cell receptor (beta chain) was determined in a study of cytomegalovirus exposure and HLA in healthy donors. Libraries were prepared by immunoSEQ multiplex PCR; TCRdb keeps only in-frame clonotypes and omits some of them. The repertoire holds 45,000 to 65,000 clones, with roughly 87% as singletons. V was pared by 0 bases and J by 5 bases, with 14 bases between. This CDR3 is built from 15 residues. Looked up from germline, CDR1 is SGHRS and CDR2 is YFSETQ. Sequencing was done on a sample of PBMCs. This receptor was identified in a woman aged 18 to 35 in good health and CMV-seronegative. This chain uses TRBV5-1 with TRBJ1-1; D gene unclear. Here the CDR3 DNA reads TGCGCCAGCAGCTTGGGGTGGAAGGGAGGGACTGAAGCTTTCTTT. Its translation: CASSLGWKGGTEAFF.